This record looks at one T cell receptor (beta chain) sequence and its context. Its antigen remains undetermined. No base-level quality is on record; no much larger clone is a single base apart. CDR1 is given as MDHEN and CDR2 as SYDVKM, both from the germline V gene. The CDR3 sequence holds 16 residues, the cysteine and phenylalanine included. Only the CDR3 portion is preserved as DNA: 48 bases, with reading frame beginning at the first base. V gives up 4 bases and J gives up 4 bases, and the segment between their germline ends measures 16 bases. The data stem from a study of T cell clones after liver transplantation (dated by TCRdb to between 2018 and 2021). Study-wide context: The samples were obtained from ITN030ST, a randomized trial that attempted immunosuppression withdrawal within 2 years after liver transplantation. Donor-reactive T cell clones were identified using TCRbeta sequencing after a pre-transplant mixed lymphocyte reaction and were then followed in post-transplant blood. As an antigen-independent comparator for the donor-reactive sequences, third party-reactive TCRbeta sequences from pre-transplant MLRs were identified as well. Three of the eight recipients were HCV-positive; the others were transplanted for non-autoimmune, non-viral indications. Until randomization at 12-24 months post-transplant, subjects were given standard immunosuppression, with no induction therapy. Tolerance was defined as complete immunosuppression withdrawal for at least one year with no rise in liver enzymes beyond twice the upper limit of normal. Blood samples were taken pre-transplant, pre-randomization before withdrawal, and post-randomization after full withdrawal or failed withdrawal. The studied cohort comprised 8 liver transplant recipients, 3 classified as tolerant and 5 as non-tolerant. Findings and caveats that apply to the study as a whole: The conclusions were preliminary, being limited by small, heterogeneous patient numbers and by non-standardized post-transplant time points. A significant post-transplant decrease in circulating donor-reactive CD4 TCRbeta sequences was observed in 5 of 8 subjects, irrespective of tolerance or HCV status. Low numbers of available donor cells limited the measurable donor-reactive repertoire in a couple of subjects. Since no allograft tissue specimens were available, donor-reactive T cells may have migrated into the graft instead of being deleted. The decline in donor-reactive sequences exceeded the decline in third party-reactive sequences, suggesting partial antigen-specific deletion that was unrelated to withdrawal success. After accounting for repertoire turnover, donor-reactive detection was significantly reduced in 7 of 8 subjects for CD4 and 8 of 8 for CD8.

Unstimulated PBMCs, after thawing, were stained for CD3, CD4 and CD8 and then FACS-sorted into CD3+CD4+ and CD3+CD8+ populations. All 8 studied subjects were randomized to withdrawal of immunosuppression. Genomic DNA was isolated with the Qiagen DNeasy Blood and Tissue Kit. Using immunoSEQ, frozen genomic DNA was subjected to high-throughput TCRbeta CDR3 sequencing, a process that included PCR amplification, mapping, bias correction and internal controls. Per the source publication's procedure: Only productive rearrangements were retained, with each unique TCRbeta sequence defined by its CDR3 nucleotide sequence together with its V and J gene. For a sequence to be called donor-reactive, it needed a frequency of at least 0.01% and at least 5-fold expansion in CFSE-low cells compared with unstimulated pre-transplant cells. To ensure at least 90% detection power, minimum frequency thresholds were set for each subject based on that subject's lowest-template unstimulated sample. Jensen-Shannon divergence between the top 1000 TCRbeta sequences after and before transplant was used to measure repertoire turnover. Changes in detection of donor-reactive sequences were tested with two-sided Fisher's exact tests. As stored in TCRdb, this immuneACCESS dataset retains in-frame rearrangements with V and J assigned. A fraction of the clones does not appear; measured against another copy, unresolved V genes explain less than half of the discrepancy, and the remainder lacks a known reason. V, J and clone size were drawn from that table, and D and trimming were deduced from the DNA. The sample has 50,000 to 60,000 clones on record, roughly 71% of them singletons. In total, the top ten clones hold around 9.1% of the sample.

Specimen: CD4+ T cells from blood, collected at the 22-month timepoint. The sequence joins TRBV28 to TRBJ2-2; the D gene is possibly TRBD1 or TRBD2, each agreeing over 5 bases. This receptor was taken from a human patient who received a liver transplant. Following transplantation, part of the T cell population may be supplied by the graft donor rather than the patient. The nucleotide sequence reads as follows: TGTGCCAGCAGTTCCCTCGGGGCTCGAGGCACCGGGGAGCTGTTTTTT. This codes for CASSSLGARGTGELFF.